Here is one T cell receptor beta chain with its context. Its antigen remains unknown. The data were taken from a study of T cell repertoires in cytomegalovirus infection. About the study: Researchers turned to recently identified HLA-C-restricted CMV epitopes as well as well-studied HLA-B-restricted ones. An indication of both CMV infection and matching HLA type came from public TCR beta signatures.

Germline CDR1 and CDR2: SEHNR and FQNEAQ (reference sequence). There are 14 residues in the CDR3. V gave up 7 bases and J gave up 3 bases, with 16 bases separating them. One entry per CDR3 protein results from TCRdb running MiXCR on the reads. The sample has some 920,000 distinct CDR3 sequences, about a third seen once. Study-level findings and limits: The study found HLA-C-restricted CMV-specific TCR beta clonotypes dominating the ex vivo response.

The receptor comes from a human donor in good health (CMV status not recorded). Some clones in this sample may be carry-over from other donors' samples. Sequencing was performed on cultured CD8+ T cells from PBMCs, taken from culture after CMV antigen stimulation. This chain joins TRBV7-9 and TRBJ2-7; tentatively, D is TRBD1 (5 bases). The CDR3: CASIQLTVGYEQYF. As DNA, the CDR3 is TGTGCCAGCATCCAACTGACAGTCGGCTACGAGCAGTACTTC.